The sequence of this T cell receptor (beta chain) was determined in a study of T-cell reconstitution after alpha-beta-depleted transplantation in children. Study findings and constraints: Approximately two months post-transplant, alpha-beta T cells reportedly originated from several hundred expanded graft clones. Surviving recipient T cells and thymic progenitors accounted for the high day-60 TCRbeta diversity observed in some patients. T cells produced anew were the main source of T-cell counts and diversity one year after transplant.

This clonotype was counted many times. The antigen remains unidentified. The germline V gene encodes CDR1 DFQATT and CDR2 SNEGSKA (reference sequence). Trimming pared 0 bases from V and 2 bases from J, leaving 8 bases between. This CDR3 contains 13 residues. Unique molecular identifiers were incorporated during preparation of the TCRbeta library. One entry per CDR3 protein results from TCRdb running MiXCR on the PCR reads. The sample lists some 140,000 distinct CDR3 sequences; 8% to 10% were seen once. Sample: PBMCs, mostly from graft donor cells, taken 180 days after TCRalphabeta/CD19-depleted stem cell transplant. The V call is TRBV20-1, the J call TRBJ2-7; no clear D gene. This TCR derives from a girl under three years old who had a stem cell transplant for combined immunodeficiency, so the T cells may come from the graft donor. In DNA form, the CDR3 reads TGCAGTGCTAGAGATCCGTCTCCCTACGAGCAGTACTTC. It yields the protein CSARDPSPYEQYF.